The 16 T cell receptor beta chains reported below all come from one sample, sequenced in a study of cytomegalovirus exposure and HLA in healthy donors. Researchers ran the PCR with 60 Vbeta and 13 Jbeta primers. Some clones are missing from TCRdb's copy, which holds only in-frame ones; the method was immunoSEQ multiplex PCR. The table records roughly 120,000 clones, 80% to 85% of them present only once. Sequenced sample: PBMCs. The receptors were sampled from a woman younger than 45 in good health and CMV-seronegative.

The V call is TRBV2, the J call TRBJ2-6, with D perhaps matching TRBD2 (6 bases). Per the germline V gene, CDR1 is SNHLY and CDR2 is FYNNEI. CDR3 length: 18 amino acids. Trimming left V 6 bases short and J 0 bases short, with 18 bases between. The CDR3 spells CASSGLGGPGSGANVLTF. The CDR3, as DNA: TGTGCCAGCAGCGGCTTGGGGGGACCCGGCTCTGGGGCCAACGTCCTGACTTTC.

The CDR3 here is CASSQSLNTEAFF. CDR3 DNA: TGCGCCAGCAGCCAAAGCTTGAACACTGAAGCTTTCTTT. V gene TRBV4-1 combines with J gene TRBJ1-1; D is ambiguous. Germline loops: CDR1 MGHRA, CDR2 YSYEKL. The CDR3 is 13 residues long. Between the trimmed V and J ends, which lost 2 bases and 0 bases, there was a span of 4 bases.

This clone was seen a few times. The V and J genes are TRBV18 and TRBJ2-3; possibly TRBD2 for D (5 bases). Germline-derived CDR1 and CDR2 are KGHSH and LQKENI. This CDR3 region has 15 residues. The V and J ends lost 4 bases and 0 bases respectively, with 11 bases between them. CDR3 loop: CASSQLGVSTDTQYF. The CDR3 bases are TGTGCCAGCTCACAGTTGGGAGTAAGCACAGATACGCAGTATTTT.

The gene calls are TRBV6-5 and TRBJ2-7; 7 nucleotides match TRBD1. V lost 2 bases, J lost 3 bases, and 10 bases stayed unmatched. CDR1 is MNHEY, CDR2 SVGAGI, per germline. There are 16 residues in the CDR3. CDR3 in amino acids: CASSYRRDRGFYEQYF. The CDR3 DNA follows: TGTGCCAGCAGTTACCGAAGGGACAGAGGATTCTACGAGCAGTACTTC.

The V gene is TRBV11-2, the J gene TRBJ2-1; TRBD1 matches at 8 bases. Trimming took 6 bases from V and 9 from J; bases not matched to a gene: 13. Germline V CDR1 and CDR2: SGHAT, FQNNGV. The CDR3 consists of 15 residues. The CDR3 DNA is TGTGCCAGCAGGACCGACAGGGGTAAGCGTCCTGAGCAGTTCTTC. As protein: CASRTDRGKRPEQFF.

This chain connects TRBV2 to TRBJ2-1, with D possibly being TRBD1 (6 bases). There are 14 residues in the CDR3. The germline gives CDR1 SNHLY, CDR2 FYNNEI. V was shortened by 4 bases and J by 9 bases, with 16 bases between the two germline ends. Written as DNA, the CDR3 is TGTGCCAGCAGTGGTAACAGGGTCATTGGTGAGCAGTTCTTC. Residues: CASSGNRVIGEQFF. Looking up the rest from reference TRBV2 and TRBJ2-1 gives the full variable domain: EPEVTQTPSHQVTQMGQEVILRCVPISNHLYFYWYRQILGQKVEFLVSFYNNEISEKSEIFDDQFSVERPDGSNFTLKIRSTKLEDSAMYFCASSGNRVIGEQFFGPGTRLTVL.

This clone appeared once. V usage is TRBV2 and J usage is TRBJ2-5; 10 nucleotides match TRBD2. The CDR3 contains 18 residues. CDR1 is SNHLY and CDR2 is FYNNEI in the germline V gene. V shed 0 bases, J shed 4 bases, and the junction held 11 bases outside the gene matches. CDR3 DNA: TGTGCCAGCAGTGAAGCGCTCGGACTAGCGGCTGAACCAGAGACCCAGTACTTC. Amino acids: CASSEALGLAAEPETQYF.

V gene TRBV19 combines with J gene TRBJ1-1; unclear D gene. Germline CDR1 and CDR2: LNHDA and SQIVND (reference sequence). Between the trimmed V and J ends, which lost 3 bases and 0 bases, there was a span of 8 bases. The CDR3 covers 14 residues. CDR3 amino acids: CASSIELMNTEAFF. The CDR3 DNA reads TGTGCCAGTAGTATTGAACTAATGAACACTGAAGCTTTCTTT.

The chain recombines TRBV28 with TRBJ2-6; unclear D gene. The CDR3 contains 15 residues. Germline V gene sequence: CDR1 MDHEN, CDR2 SYDVKM. V dropped 6 bases and J dropped 2 bases, with 11 bases sitting between them. In nucleotides, the CDR3 is TGTGCCAGCAGGACACAAGCTGCTGGGGCCAACGTCCTGACTTTC. This gives the protein CASRTQAAGANVLTF. The full variable domain, completed using reference TRBV28 and TRBJ2-6, is DVKVTQSSRYLVKRTGEKVFLECVQDMDHENMFWYRQDPGLGLRLIYFSYDVKMKEKGDIPEGYSVSREKKERFSLILESASTNQTSMYLCASRTQAAGANVLTFGAGSRLTVL.

The sample holds one count of this clone. In the same sample, other DNA sequences code for this CDR3. The chain combines TRBV28 with TRBJ1-6; 8 positions agree with TRBD1. From germline, CDR1 is MDHEN and CDR2 SYDVKM. J was trimmed by 10 bases and V by 3 bases; bases with no gene match: 5. This CDR3 region has 14 residues. Here the CDR3 DNA reads TGTGCCAGCAGTTTCCGGACAGGGCTCTCACCCCTCCACTTT. Protein sequence: CASSFRTGLSPLHF.

The chain carries TRBV19 and TRBJ1-1, with TRBD1 matching 7 bases. V dropped 7 bases and J dropped 4; count of bases not matched to a gene: 6. The CDR3 consists of 13 residues. CDR1 and CDR2 (germline): LNHDA, SQIVND (reference sequence). CDR3 bases: TGTGCCAGTAATCAGGGGGTGAGCACTGAAGCTTTCTTT. This sequence encodes CASNQGVSTEAFF.

The chain links TRBV5-6 to TRBJ2-1; TRBD1 might be the D (5 bases). Trimming took 2 bases from V and 7 from J, leaving 13 bases between them. The CDR3 is 14 residues long. Germline V gene sequence: CDR1 SGHDT, CDR2 YYEEEE. The CDR3 protein is CASSLGQGGNEQFF. CDR3 DNA: TGTGCCAGCAGCTTAGGCCAGGGTGGGAATGAGCAGTTCTTC.

V usage is TRBV7-3 and J usage is TRBJ2-3, with unresolved D. Germline CDR1 SGHTA, CDR2 FQGTGA. The CDR3 runs to 13 residues. V gave up 4 bases and J gave up 1 base, with 6 bases separating them. The CDR3 protein is CASSSSGTDTQYF. For the CDR3, the DNA is TGTGCCAGCAGCTCGTCGGGCACAGATACGCAGTATTTT.

The genes are TRBV7-2 and TRBJ1-6; the D is unclear. V dropped 0 bases and J dropped 7 bases, with 7 bases sitting between them. CDR1 SGHTA and CDR2 FQGNSA come from the germline V gene. The CDR3 length is 14 residues. As DNA, the CDR3 is TGTGCCAGCAGCTTAGCGGCCAGGAATTCACCCCTCCACTTT. Protein sequence: CASSLAARNSPLHF.

The J gene is TRBJ1-1, the V gene TRBV28; no definite D call. Deletions cut 3 bases from V and 3 bases from J, with 8 bases between. The CDR3 spans 13 residues. The germline V gene has CDR1 MDHEN and CDR2 SYDVKM. DNA for the CDR3: TGTGCCAGCAGTTTTCTGTTTTACACTGAAGCTTTCTTT. Amino acid sequence: CASSFLFYTEAFF.

The chain links TRBV27 to TRBJ2-5, with TRBD1 matching 10 bases. This CDR3 contains 15 residues. Trimming took 3 bases from V and 6 from J; bases not matched to a gene: 7. In germline, CDR1 is MNHEY, CDR2 SMNVEV (reference sequence). CDR3 in amino acids: CASSFATGGVKTQYF. The CDR3 DNA follows: TGTGCCAGCAGTTTTGCGACAGGGGGCGTGAAGACCCAGTACTTC.